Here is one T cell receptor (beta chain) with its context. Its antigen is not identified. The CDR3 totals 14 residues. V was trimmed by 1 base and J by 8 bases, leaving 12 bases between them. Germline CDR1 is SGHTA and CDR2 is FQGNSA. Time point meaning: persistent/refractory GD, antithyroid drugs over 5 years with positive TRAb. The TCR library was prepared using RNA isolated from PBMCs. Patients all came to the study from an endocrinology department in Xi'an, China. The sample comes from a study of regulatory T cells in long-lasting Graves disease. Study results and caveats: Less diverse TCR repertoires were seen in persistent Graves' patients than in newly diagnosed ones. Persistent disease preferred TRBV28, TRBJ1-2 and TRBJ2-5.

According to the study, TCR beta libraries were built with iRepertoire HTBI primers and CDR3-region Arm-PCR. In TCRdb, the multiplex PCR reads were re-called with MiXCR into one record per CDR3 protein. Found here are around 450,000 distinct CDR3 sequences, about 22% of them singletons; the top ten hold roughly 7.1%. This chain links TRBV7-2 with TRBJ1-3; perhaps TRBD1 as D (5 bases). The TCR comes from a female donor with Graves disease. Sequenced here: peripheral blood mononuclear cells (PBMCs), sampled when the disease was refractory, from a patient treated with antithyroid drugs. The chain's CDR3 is CASSLDPGWDTIYF. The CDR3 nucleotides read TGTGCCAGCAGCTTAGACCCAGGGTGGGACACCATATATTTT.